Listed here are 20 T cell receptor beta chains from one sample, sequenced in a study of T cell clonality in common variable immunodeficiency. Overall study results and limits: Fewer deletions and N-nucleotide insertions were reportedly seen in common variable immunodeficiency TCR beta sequences.

Profiled with immunoSEQ multiplex PCR; TCRdb holds only in-frame clones, not every one. The table lists approximately 28,000 clones, with no singletons. The antigens these receptors bind are not known. Sequenced input: peripheral blood mononuclear cells. The receptors originated from a human donor with common variable immunodeficiency.

For this clone: Sequencing ends 3 residues short of the CDR3 end; the germline J gene provides the rest. The J gene is TRBJ1-6, the V gene TRBV7-2, with a tentative D call TRBD1 (5 bases). Between the trimmed V and J ends, which lost 1 base and 10 bases, there was a span of 11 bases. CDR1 and CDR2 (germline): SGHTA, FQGNSA. The CDR3 contains 14 residues. The covered CDR3 bases are TGTGCCAGCAGCTTAGACAGGCGGAGATCACCC. Encoded protein: CASSLDRRRSP. The full CDR3 is CASSLDRRRSPLHF.

The chain's CDR3 is CASTSKGSGRAQTDTQYF. The sequenced part of the CDR3 DNA is TGTGCCAGCACTTCAAAGGGTAGCGGGAGGGCCCAAACAGATACG. The V call is TRBV2, the J call TRBJ2-3; TRBD2 aligns across 11 bases. The read terminates 3 residues before the CDR3 end, so the remaining end is supplied by the germline J gene. The CDR3 has 18 residues. Looked up from germline, CDR1 is SNHLY and CDR2 is FYNNEI. V gave up 7 bases and J gave up 3 bases; unmatched junction bases: 15.

This clone was recorded many times. The CDR3 DNA, read in part, is TGCAGTGCCAGGGGGACTAGCGGGGCCTCCTACAATGAG. It codes for CSARGTSGASYNE. The whole CDR3 sequence is CSARGTSGASYNEQFF. This rearrangement joins TRBV20-1 to TRBJ2-1, with 13 bases fitting TRBD2. Read data end 3 residues before the CDR3 end; the end is taken from the germline J gene. The length of the CDR3 is 16 residues. With V trimmed by 6 bases and J by 0 bases, 5 bases remained unmatched. Germline V gene lookup returns CDR1 DFQATT and CDR2 SNEGSKA (reference sequence).

This clone was picked up a small number of times. The CDR3 extends 3 residues past the end of the read, so its final part is completed from the germline J gene. The chain employs TRBV2 and TRBJ2-1; D perhaps matches TRBD1 (6 bases). The V gene lost 4 bases and the J gene lost 4 bases, with 8 bases spanning the gap. Germline V gene lookup returns CDR1 SNHLY and CDR2 FYNNEI. There are 13 residues in the CDR3. The sequenced CDR3 bases are TGTGCCAGCAGTGGTGACAGGTACAATGAG. Translating it yields CASSGDRYNE. The whole CDR3 is CASSGDRYNEQFF.

This clone was observed many times. The read halts 3 residues ahead of the CDR3 end, with the missing end drawn from the germline J gene. V gene TRBV19 combines with J gene TRBJ2-5; D remains unclear. Germline V gene sequence: CDR1 LNHDA, CDR2 SQIVND (reference sequence). The CDR3 sequence is 13 residues long. The germline V and J ends were trimmed by 7 bases and 1 base, with 10 bases remaining between them. The covered CDR3 bases are TGTGCCAGTAACGCGGCATTCCAAGAGACC. Encoded protein: CASNAAFQET. In full, the CDR3 reads CASNAAFQETQYF.

In this sample, this clone turned up many times. The read stops 3 residues short of the end of the CDR3; the missing end is completed from the germline J gene. J is TRBJ2-7 and V is TRBV7-8, with TRBD2 matching 14 bases. This CDR3 is built from 18 residues. Germline CDR1 is SGHVS and CDR2 is FQNEAQ. Trimming removed 5 bases from V and 6 bases from J; junction bases left unmatched: 15. CDR3 bases read: TGTGCCAGCAGCCCCTCCAGACTAGCGGGAGGGACGCATAGCGAG. This encodes CASSPSRLAGGTHSE. The full CDR3 is CASSPSRLAGGTHSEQYF. The entire variable domain, with the rest obtained from reference TRBV7-8 and TRBJ2-7, is as follows: GAGVSQSPRYKVAKRGQDVALRCDPISGHVSLFWYQQALGQGPEFLTYFQNEAQLDKSGLPSDRFFAERPEGSVSTLKIQRTQQEDSAVYLCASSPSRLAGGTHSEQYFGPGTRLTVT.

This clone was picked up many times. The read finishes 3 residues shy of the CDR3 end, and the germline J gene is used to complete it. V usage is TRBV10-3 and J usage is TRBJ2-3, with 8 bases fitting TRBD1. CDR1 is ENHRY, CDR2 SYGVKD, per germline. With 5 bases clipped from V and 1 base from J, the junction kept 5 bases outside the gene matches. The CDR3 length is 15 residues. Here the CDR3 reads CAISLGQAGTDTQYF. The part of the CDR3 DNA that was read is TGTGCCATCAGTTTGGGACAGGCGGGCACAGATACG.

Remarks on this clone: With the read ending 3 residues before the CDR3 end, the germline J gene is used to fill in that end. J is TRBJ2-1 and V is TRBV18; 7 bases are a match to TRBD1. Germline-derived CDR1 and CDR2 are KGHSH and LQKENI. V was pared by 1 base and J by 4 bases, with 4 bases of the junction left unmatched. This CDR3 is built from 15 residues. The sequenced part of the CDR3 DNA is TGTGCCAGCTCACCACAGGGGGCGCAGTACAATGAG. Its translation: CASSPQGAQYNE. The full CDR3 is CASSPQGAQYNEQFF.

This clone was picked up many times. Mismatch with germline at one junction end may stem from a read error. Sequencing ends 3 residues short of the CDR3 end; the germline J gene provides the rest. This sequence joins TRBV7-7 and TRBJ2-7; 7 bases fit TRBD1. Germline V gives CDR1 SSHAT, CDR2 FNYEAQ (reference sequence). CDR3 length equals 17 residues. The CDR3 is CASSLAKGQTITYEQYF. CDR3 DNA, as far as it was read: TGTGCTAGCAGCTTAGCGAAGGGACAGACGATAACCTACGAG.

This clone was seen at least ten times. The CDR3 spells CASRKREGLETQYF. CDR3 DNA, as far as it was read: TGTGCCAGCAGGAAGCGGGAGGGCCTTGAGACC. The V call is TRBV7-6, the J call TRBJ2-5; 10 bases are shared with TRBD2. The read stops 3 residues short of the end of the CDR3; the missing end is completed from the germline J gene. Germline loops: CDR1 SGHVS, CDR2 FNYEAQ. The CDR3 has 14 amino acids. The V and J ends lost 6 bases and 5 bases, in that order; junction bases with no gene match: 6.

This clone was detected many times. The CDR3 end falls 3 residues outside the read, so it is completed with the germline J gene. The chain employs TRBV19 and TRBJ2-2; TRBD2 might be the D (6 bases). CDR1 and CDR2 from the germline V gene are LNHDA and SQIVND (reference sequence). This CDR3 comprises 13 residues. The V and J ends lost 1 base and 6 bases respectively, with 6 bases between them. The CDR3 here is CASSIGGAGELFF. CDR3 bases read: TGTGCCAGTAGTATAGGGGGGGCCGGGGAG.

This clone was seen repeatedly, ten times or more. From the germline J gene comes the end of the CDR3, since the read stops 3 residues before it. V usage is TRBV29-1 and J usage is TRBJ1-1, with a possible D match to TRBD1 (6 bases). Germline V gene lookup returns CDR1 SQVTM and CDR2 ANQGSEA. The CDR3 spans 12 residues. V was trimmed by 5 bases and J by 1 base, leaving 8 bases between them. CDR3 loop: CSVKQGNTEAFF. The part of the CDR3 DNA that was read is TGCAGCGTTAAACAGGGGAACACTGAA.

This clone was counted at least ten times. The read gets to within 3 residues of the CDR3 end, and the germline J gene fills in the rest. The chain recombines TRBV28 with TRBJ1-1, with D maybe TRBD1 (5 bases). Germline lookup yields CDR1 MDHEN and CDR2 SYDVKM. The CDR3 is 15 residues long. Trimming pared 5 bases from V and 7 bases from J, leaving 20 bases between. CDR3 protein: CASSAGVLGTLEAFF. CDR3 bases read: TGTGCCAGCAGTGCGGGGGTTTTGGGCACGCTTGAA.

The table lists this clone with many counts. The DNA ends 3 residues before the CDR3 does, and the rest of the CDR3 is filled in from the germline J gene. This chain links TRBV7-6 with TRBJ2-7; D may be TRBD1 (5 bases). The V gene lost 1 base and the J gene lost 2 bases, with 9 bases spanning the gap. The CDR3 extends over 14 amino acids. The V gene's germline CDR1 is SGHVS and CDR2 FNYEAQ. The DNA read from the CDR3 is TGTGCCAGCAGCTTAGTGGCAGGGACCTACGAG. Amino acids: CASSLVAGTYE. The complete CDR3 sequence is CASSLVAGTYEQYF.

This clone was recorded many times. The sequenced part of the CDR3 DNA is TGCAGTGCTAGAGATGTCCTAGCGGGAGGGCCGACCGGGGAG. Encoded protein: CSARDVLAGGPTGE. The whole CDR3 sequence reads CSARDVLAGGPTGELFF. The chain has TRBV20-1 and TRBJ2-2; 12 nucleotides align to TRBD2. The read ends 3 residues early relative to the CDR3; the germline J gene fills the gap. Germline V CDR1 and CDR2: DFQATT, SNEGSKA (reference sequence). The CDR3 length is 17 residues. The V segment lost 0 bases and the J segment 5 bases; nucleotides outside the gene matches: 7.

This clone has at least ten counts. The CDR3 extends 3 residues past the end of the read, so its final part is completed from the germline J gene. The V call is TRBV29-1, the J call TRBJ1-1, with a weak D call TRBD1 (5 bases). The CDR3 has 12 residues. The V gene lost 2 bases and the J gene lost 4 bases, with 8 bases spanning the gap. CDR1 is SQVTM, CDR2 ANQGSEA, per germline. The CDR3 is CSVEPGPTEAFF. The covered CDR3 bases are TGCAGCGTTGAACCAGGGCCCACTGAA.

Ten or more counts support this clone. The CDR3 end falls 3 residues outside the read, so it is completed with the germline J gene. The V gene is TRBV7-2, the J gene TRBJ1-5; D possibly corresponds to TRBD1 (6 bases). The germline V gene encodes CDR1 SGHTA and CDR2 FQGNSA. V lost 1 base and J lost 7, with 8 bases in between. The length of the CDR3 is 13 residues. CDR3 DNA (partial): TGTGCCAGCAGCTTAGTGCAGGGGCAGCCC. It yields the protein CASSLVQGQP. From start to end, the CDR3 is CASSLVQGQPQHF.

This clone has only a few counts. The CDR3: CASSATENTGELFF. Incomplete CDR3 DNA: TGTGCCAGCAGTGCAACAGAGAACACCGGGGAG. V gene TRBV6-1 combines with J gene TRBJ2-2; D is uncertain. The CDR3 end lies 3 residues beyond the end of the read and is filled in from the germline J gene. This CDR3 is built from 14 residues. CDR1 is MNHNS and CDR2 is SASEGT in the germline V gene. Between the trimmed V and J ends, which lost 4 bases and 1 base, there was a span of 7 bases.

This clone was counted at least ten times. The sequence runs out 3 residues before the end of the CDR3; the remainder is reconstructed from the germline J gene. The chain combines TRBV7-2 with TRBJ2-7; possible D gene TRBD1, 5 bases. Trimming removed 1 base at V and 1 base at J, with 8 bases between. This CDR3 region has 14 residues. Germline CDR1 and CDR2: SGHTA and FQGNSA. CDR3 bases read: TGTGCCAGCAGCTTAGATGGGGCGTCCTACGAG. This translates into CASSLDGASYE. The whole CDR3 protein is CASSLDGASYEQYF.

This clone was seen a few times. With the read ending 3 residues before the CDR3 end, the germline J gene is used to fill in that end. This chain links TRBV30 with TRBJ1-3, with TRBD1 identical over 8 bases. Germline lookup yields CDR1 GTSNPN and CDR2 SVGIG (reference sequence). The V and J ends lost 3 bases and 3 bases, in that order; junction bases with no gene match: 4. The CDR3 runs 14 residues. The sequenced part of the CDR3 DNA is TGTGCCTGGAGCAGGACAGGGTATGGAAACACC. This gives the protein CAWSRTGYGNT. The entire CDR3 protein is CAWSRTGYGNTIYF.